The 27 T cell receptor beta chains presented below share a single source sample, sequenced in a study of Ad26.COV2.S vaccination and SARS-CoV-2 variants. Described treatment: roughly 18 received Ad26.COV2.S at low or high dose, single or two shots; five or six received placebo; per-sample allocation not given. Sampling happened 63 days after the first vaccine or placebo injection. Assay: immunoSEQ multiplex PCR; the TCRdb copy retains only in-frame clones and omits some. Seen here are fewer than 400,000 clones, 86% observed once, and the top ten hold roughly 2.1%. Sequencing was performed on peripheral blood, taken in a trial of Ad26.COV2.S vaccine versus placebo. These receptor sequences come from a person between 18 and 65 years old who received the Ad26.COV2.S COVID-19 vaccine or a placebo.

V gene TRBV5-6 combines with J gene TRBJ1-2; 7 bases line up with TRBD1. The CDR3 runs to 16 residues. Germline CDR1 and CDR2: SGHDT and YYEEEE. The V gene end was trimmed by 3 bases and the J gene end by 0 bases; junction bases not matched to a gene: 8. CDR3 in amino acids: CASSSGTARSNYGYTF. The CDR3, as DNA: TGTGCCAGCAGCTCCGGGACAGCCCGCTCTAACTATGGCTACACCTTC.

The chain uses TRBV11-2 and TRBJ2-3; 10 positions match TRBD2. V was clipped by 4 bases and J by 3 bases; unmatched bases: 7. Germline V CDR1 and CDR2: SGHAT, FQNNGV. This CDR3 contains 16 residues. The CDR3 spells CASSSSGGVYTDTQYF. The CDR3, as DNA: TGTGCCAGCAGCTCAAGCGGGGGGGTATATACAGATACGCAGTATTTT.

This chain joins TRBV6-1 and TRBJ2-3; 8 bases match TRBD2. The CDR3 is 15 amino acids. The V gene end was trimmed by 2 bases and the J gene end by 14 bases; junction bases not matched to a gene: 15. Germline V gene data show CDR1 as MNHNS and CDR2 as SASEGT. The CDR3 is CASSESHSLAAVGYF. The DNA for the CDR3 is TGTGCCAGCAGTGAAAGCCACTCACTAGCGGCGGTGGGGTATTTT.

To note about this clone: The junction departs from the called germline gene at one end, perhaps through a read error. The rearrangement links TRBV13 to TRBJ1-1, with TRBD1 matching over 7 bases. The CDR3 runs to 18 residues. Germline V gene lookup returns CDR1 PRHDT and CDR2 FYEKMQ (reference sequence). The CDR3 bases are TGTGCCAGCAGCCTAGGGACAGTATCCCACCTAGAGAACACTGAAGCTTTCTTT. It specifies CASSLGTVSHLENTEAFF.

This clone was counted once. The V call is TRBV19, the J call TRBJ1-3; a possible D gene is TRBD1 (6 bases). CDR3 length: 14 residues. Germline values: CDR1 LNHDA, CDR2 SQIVND (reference sequence). V was clipped by 10 bases and J by 4 bases, with 17 bases between them. CDR3 residues: CATKSTGRGNTIYF. Written as DNA, the CDR3 is TGTGCCACAAAATCTACAGGGAGGGGAAACACCATATATTTT.

The gene calls are TRBV24-1 and TRBJ2-3; D possibly corresponds to TRBD2 (6 bases). Germline V gene sequence: CDR1 KGHDR, CDR2 SFDVKD. CDR3 length: 16 residues. The ends were cut back, 3 bases at V and 6 bases at J, with 18 bases in the middle. The CDR3 loop reads CATSDPGGGSADTQYF. CDR3 nucleotide sequence: TGTGCCACCAGTGATCCCGGGGGAGGCTCGGCGGATACGCAGTATTTT.

This chain links TRBV5-6 with TRBJ1-6; 7 nucleotides line up with TRBD1. Per the germline V gene, CDR1 is SGHDT and CDR2 is YYEEEE. The CDR3 extends over 14 amino acids. V was clipped by 4 bases and J by 8 bases; unmatched bases: 6. The CDR3 DNA reads TGTGCCAGCAGCCCCGGGACAGACGATTCACCCCTCCACTTT. Its protein is CASSPGTDDSPLHF. Filled out from reference TRBV5-6 and TRBJ1-6, the complete variable domain reads DAGVTQSPTHLIKTRGQQVTLRCSPKSGHDTVSWYQQALGQGPQFIFQYYEEEERQRGNFPDRFSGHQFPNYSSELNVNALLLGDSALYLCASSPGTDDSPLHFGNGTRLTVT.

V usage is TRBV5-1 and J usage is TRBJ1-3; 10 positions agree with TRBD1. The CDR3 spans 17 residues. CDR1 SGHRS and CDR2 YFSETQ come from the germline V gene. Trimming took 2 bases from V and 3 from J; bases not matched to a gene: 8. CDR3 coding DNA: TGCGCCAGCAGCTTTAGTTTGACAGGGGGCGGTGGAAACACCATATATTTT. Its translation: CASSFSLTGGGGNTIYF.

The chain has TRBV6-5 and TRBJ1-5, with no clear D. There are 13 residues in the CDR3. Germline CDR1 reads MNHEY; CDR2 reads SVGAGI. Trimming removed 6 bases from V and 0 bases from J, with 6 bases in between. The CDR3 coding sequence is TGTGCCAGCAGAGAGGTTAGCAATCAGCCCCAGCATTTT. Its protein is CASREVSNQPQHF.

V usage is TRBV4-3 and J usage is TRBJ1-2, with TRBD1 as a possible D gene (5 bases). Germline CDR1 reads LGHNA; CDR2 reads YSLEER. Trimming removed 3 bases from V and 8 bases from J, with 13 bases in between. The CDR3 length is 13 residues. In DNA form, the CDR3 reads TGCGCCAGCAGCCAGCCGGGGGTCGACGGCTACACCTTC. Protein product: CASSQPGVDGYTF.

This rearrangement joins TRBV7-9 to TRBJ1-3, with 7 bases fitting TRBD1. V lost 4 bases to trimming and J lost 0 bases; unmatched junction nucleotides: 3. The CDR3 contains 15 residues. Germline loops: CDR1 SEHNR, CDR2 FQNEAQ (reference sequence). Here the CDR3 DNA reads TGTGCCAGCAGCTCTGACAGGGCCTCTGGAAACACCATATATTTT. Protein product: CASSSDRASGNTIYF.

The chain couples TRBV3-1 (or the pseudogene TRBV3-2) to TRBJ1-1, with TRBD1 matching over 7 bases. Germline CDR1 is LGHDT and CDR2 is YNNKEL (reference sequence). V shed 4 bases and J 5 bases; nucleotides not matched to a gene: 10. This CDR3 contains 15 residues. The CDR3 DNA reads TGTGCCAGCAGCCTGCTGGGGCAGGGGGGGACTGAAGCTTTCTTT. Its protein product is CASSLLGQGGTEAFF.

The chain recombines TRBV5-1 with TRBJ2-7, with D tentatively TRBD1 (5 bases). The CDR3 runs to 14 residues. V lost 7 bases and J lost 3, with 17 bases in between. CDR1 and CDR2 (germline): SGHRS, YFSETQ. This CDR3 is CASGQDSRNYEQYF. The CDR3 nucleotides read TGCGCCAGCGGACAAGACAGCCGGAACTACGAGCAGTACTTC.

A few counts support this clone. The V call is TRBV6-5, the J call TRBJ2-1, with 7 bases lining up with TRBD1. This CDR3 is built from 13 residues. V lost 7 bases to trimming and J lost 6 bases; unmatched junction nucleotides: 6. Germline V gene sequence: CDR1 MNHEY, CDR2 SVGAGI. The CDR3 region has the DNA TGTGCCAGCAACCCGGGACAGCCCAATGAGCAGTTCTTC. Translation gives CASNPGQPNEQFF.

CDR3 nucleotide sequence: TGTGCCAGCAGTGAGTGGGAGGTCCCCTATGGCTACACCTTC. Protein product: CASSEWEVPYGYTF. The rearrangement links TRBV6-1 to TRBJ1-2; unclear D gene. Germline CDR1 and CDR2: MNHNS and SASEGT. This CDR3 contains 14 residues. Deletions cut 3 bases from V and 4 bases from J, with 12 bases between.

This clone was seen a few times. This chain connects TRBV6-2 or TRBV6-3 to TRBJ2-3; D not resolved. The CDR3 length is 15 residues. The V gene's germline CDR1 is MNHEY and CDR2 SVGEGT. V was pared by 2 bases and J by 2 bases, with 11 bases between. DNA for the CDR3: TGTGCCAGCAGTTACCCCCTAGGCGTCACAGATACGCAGTATTTT. Protein product: CASSYPLGVTDTQYF.

This clone occurred a few times. The chain is built from TRBV5-1 and TRBJ2-3; 13 bases agree with TRBD2. The CDR3 has 17 residues. V was clipped by 4 bases and J by 4 bases; unmatched bases: 9. Looked up from germline, CDR1 is SGHRS and CDR2 is YFSETQ. This chain's CDR3 is CASSIGTSGGVSDTQYF. The DNA of the CDR3 is TGCGCCAGCAGCATCGGTACTAGCGGGGGGGTTTCAGATACGCAGTATTTT.

V gene TRBV4-1 combines with J gene TRBJ2-7; TRBD1 might be the D (5 bases). Trimming pared 2 bases from V and 4 bases from J, leaving 15 bases between. Germline V gives CDR1 MGHRA, CDR2 YSYEKL. This CDR3 spans 15 amino acids. In DNA, the CDR3 is TGCGCCAGCAGCCAATCCAACCCAGGGATTTACGAGCAGTACTTC. Translating gives CASSQSNPGIYEQYF.

Comments on this clone: A read error may produce the germline difference seen at one junction end. The V call is TRBV11-2, the J call TRBJ1-3; 7 positions agree with TRBD1. CDR1 is SGHAT, CDR2 FQNNGV, per germline. The CDR3 covers 15 residues. The DNA for the CDR3 is TGTGCCAGCAGCGCCGGGACAGATTCTGGCAACACCATATATTTT. Translated, it gives CASSAGTDSGNTIYF.

The chain recombines TRBV5-4 with TRBJ1-1; D is undetermined. The CDR3 runs to 13 residues. CDR1 SGHNT and CDR2 YYREEE come from the germline V gene (reference sequence). The V end lost 0 bases, the J end lost 4 bases, and 7 bases lay between the germline ends. The CDR3 protein is CASSLEERTEAFF. The CDR3 DNA follows: TGTGCCAGCAGCTTGGAGGAACGCACTGAAGCTTTCTTT.

The J gene is TRBJ2-3, the V gene TRBV7-2, with a possible D match to TRBD1 (6 bases). From germline, CDR1 is SGHTA and CDR2 FQGNSA. Deletions cut 1 base from V and 1 base from J, with 6 bases between. There are 14 residues in the CDR3. CDR3 region: CASSLGTGTDTQYF. The CDR3 DNA reads as TGTGCCAGCAGCTTAGGGACAGGCACAGATACGCAGTATTTT.

The gene calls are TRBV20-1 and TRBJ1-5; D may be TRBD1 (5 bases). Germline V CDR1 and CDR2: DFQATT, SNEGSKA (reference sequence). CDR3 length: 14 amino acids. Trimming left V 3 bases short and J 2 bases short, with 11 bases between. The CDR3 DNA reads as TGCAGTGCTAGTCGGGGGAATGGCAATCAGCCCCAGCATTTT. Translation: CSASRGNGNQPQHF.

The V and J genes are TRBV5-1 and TRBJ2-3; 9 nucleotides match TRBD1. Germline V gene data show CDR1 as SGHRS and CDR2 as YFSETQ. The V and J ends lost 4 bases and 0 bases, in that order; junction bases with no gene match: 6. The CDR3 sequence is 16 residues long. DNA for the CDR3: TGCGCCAGCAGCCCACCGACAGGGGGAAGCACAGATACGCAGTATTTT. Translation gives CASSPPTGGSTDTQYF.

The rearrangement links TRBV2 to TRBJ2-7; 8 bases match TRBD1. The germline CDR1 and CDR2 sequences are SNHLY and FYNNEI. The V and J ends lost 6 bases and 7 bases, in that order; junction bases with no gene match: 14. This CDR3 has 15 amino acids. CDR3 in DNA: TGTGCCAGCAGGGAAAACCGGGACAGGACCATGGAGCAGTACTTC. Its protein is CASRENRDRTMEQYF.

Only one count was recorded for this clone. V and J are TRBV9 and TRBJ1-3; D remains ambiguous. Deletions cut 0 bases from V and 4 bases from J, with 11 bases between. The CDR3 sequence is 15 residues long. Germline CDR1 SGDLS, CDR2 YYNGEE. The CDR3 DNA reads as TGTGCCAGCAGCGTAGGGTTCGGCGGAGGAAACACCATATATTTT. Translating it yields CASSVGFGGGNTIYF.

V is TRBV7-8 and J is TRBJ2-7; 9 positions agree with TRBD1. Germline V lookup: CDR1 SGHVS, CDR2 FQNEAQ. Trimming removed 4 bases from V and 4 bases from J; junction bases left unmatched: 5. The CDR3 loop spans 14 amino acids. The CDR3 DNA sequence: TGTGCCAGCAGCTGGGGACAGGGAAAATACGAGCAGTACTTC. Translation gives CASSWGQGKYEQYF.

In its sample, this clone was seen a few times. The chain employs TRBV30 and TRBJ1-1, with D perhaps TRBD1 (5 bases). This CDR3 is built from 15 residues. V lost 0 bases and J 2 bases, leaving 13 bases between the germline ends. Per germline, CDR1 GTSNPN and CDR2 SVGIG (reference sequence). The DNA for the CDR3 is TGTGCCTGGAGTGTAAAACAGGCATTTAACACTGAAGCTTTCTTT. It codes for CAWSVKQAFNTEAFF. The complete variable domain, with remaining parts taken from reference TRBV30 and TRBJ1-1, reads SQTIHQWPATLVQPVGSPLSLECTVEGTSNPNLYWYRQAAGRGLQLLFYSVGIGQISSEVPQNLSASRPQDRQFILSSKKLLLSDSGFYLCAWSVKQAFNTEAFFGQGTRLTVV.